This T cell receptor (beta chain) was found in a study of T cells in localized non-small cell lung cancer. From germline, CDR1 is SGHNT and CDR2 YENEEA. The CDR3 extends over 16 amino acids. The trim removed 3 bases at V and 4 bases at J, leaving 8 bases unmatched. The assay was immunoSEQ multiplex PCR, and TCRdb's table has in-frame clones only and misses some. The sample contains 11,000 or so clones, approximately 31% of which appear only once. Only a few counts were recorded for this clone. The specimen comprised lung tumor tissue, sampled before any cancer treatment. The sequence was obtained from a man aged 40 to 70 with stage I lung adenocarcinoma. The chain joins TRBV11-3 to TRBJ2-3, with 9 bases identical to TRBD1. CDR3 DNA: TGTGCCAGCAGCTTGAGGGGGACAGGGCGGTCAGATACGCAGTATTTT. Its protein product is CASSLRGTGRSDTQYF.